The TCR beta chain under discussion was sequenced for a study of blood T cell repertoires in COVID-19. The authors' processing: Amplification with reference gene primers provided the estimates of nucleated cell counts. Assay used: immunoSEQ multiplex PCR; TCRdb lists only in-frame clones, some missing. Clone size and V and J calls were adopted from that table, with D and trimming inferred from the DNA. This table has approximately 170,000 clones, around four fifths appearing once. CDR1 MNHEY and CDR2 SVGAGI come from the germline V gene. The ends were cut back, 7 bases at V and 3 bases at J, with 18 bases in the middle. This CDR3 spans 15 amino acids.

The sequenced sample consisted of peripheral blood. The chain combines TRBV6-5 with TRBJ1-2, with D perhaps TRBD1 (6 bases). The origin of this receptor is a woman in her seventies who had recovered from COVID-19. The CDR3 loop is CASTTQGGHYYGYTF. The CDR3 DNA is TGTGCCAGCACTACTCAAGGGGGACACTACTATGGCTACACCTTC.